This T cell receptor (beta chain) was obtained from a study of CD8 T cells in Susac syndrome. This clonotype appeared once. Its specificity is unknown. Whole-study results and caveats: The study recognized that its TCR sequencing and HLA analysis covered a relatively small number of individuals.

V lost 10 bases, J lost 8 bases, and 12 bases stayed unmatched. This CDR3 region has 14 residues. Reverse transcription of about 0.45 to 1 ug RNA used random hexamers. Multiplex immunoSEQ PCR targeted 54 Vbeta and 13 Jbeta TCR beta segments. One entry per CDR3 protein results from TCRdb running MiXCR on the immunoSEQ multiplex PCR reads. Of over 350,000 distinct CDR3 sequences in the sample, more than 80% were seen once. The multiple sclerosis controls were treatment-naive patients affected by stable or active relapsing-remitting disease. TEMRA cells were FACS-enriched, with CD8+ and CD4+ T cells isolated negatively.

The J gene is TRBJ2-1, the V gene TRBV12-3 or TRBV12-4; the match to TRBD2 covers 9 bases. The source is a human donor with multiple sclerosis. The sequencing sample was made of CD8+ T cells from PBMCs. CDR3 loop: CATYLAGAYHEQFF. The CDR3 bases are TGTGCCACCTACTTAGCGGGAGCGTATCATGAGCAGTTCTTC.